What follows is one TCR beta chain and its context. The source of the sample is a study of cytomegalovirus exposure and HLA in healthy donors. V was clipped by 5 bases and J by 2 bases, with 9 bases between them. The CDR3 sequence is 13 residues long. Germline-derived CDR1 and CDR2 are SNHLY and FYNNEI. It was with 60 Vbeta and 13 Jbeta primers that the PCR ran. The table came from immunoSEQ multiplex PCR; TCRdb's copy has only in-frame clones and leaves some out. The data contain around 160,000 clones, 79% of them singletons. This rearrangement joins TRBV2 to TRBJ2-5; no definite D call. The sample taken for sequencing was PBMCs. This TCR was recovered from a woman aged 35 to 49 in good health and CMV-seropositive. CDR3 amino acids: CASSTEHQETQYF. The CDR3 DNA is TGTGCCAGCAGTACAGAGCATCAAGAGACCCAGTACTTC. Full variable domain (missing parts from reference TRBV2 and TRBJ2-5): EPEVTQTPSHQVTQMGQEVILRCVPISNHLYFYWYRQILGQKVEFLVSFYNNEISEKSEIFDDQFSVERPDGSNFTLKIRSTKLEDSAMYFCASSTEHQETQYFGPGTRLLVL.